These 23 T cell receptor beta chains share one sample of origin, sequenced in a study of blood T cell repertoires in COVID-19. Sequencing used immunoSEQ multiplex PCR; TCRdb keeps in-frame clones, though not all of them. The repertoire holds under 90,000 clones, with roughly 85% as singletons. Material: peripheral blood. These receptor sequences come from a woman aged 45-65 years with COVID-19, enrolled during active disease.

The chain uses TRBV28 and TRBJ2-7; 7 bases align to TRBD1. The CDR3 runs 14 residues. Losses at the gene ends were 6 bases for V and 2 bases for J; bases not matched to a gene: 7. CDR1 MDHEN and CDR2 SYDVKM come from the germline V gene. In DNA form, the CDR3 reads TGTGCCAGCAGCGCCGGGACAGAAACCTACGAGCAGTACTTC. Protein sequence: CASSAGTETYEQYF. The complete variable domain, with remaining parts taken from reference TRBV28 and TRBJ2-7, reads DVKVTQSSRYLVKRTGEKVFLECVQDMDHENMFWYRQDPGLGLRLIYFSYDVKMKEKGDIPEGYSVSREKKERFSLILESASTNQTSMYLCASSAGTETYEQYFGPGTRLTVT.

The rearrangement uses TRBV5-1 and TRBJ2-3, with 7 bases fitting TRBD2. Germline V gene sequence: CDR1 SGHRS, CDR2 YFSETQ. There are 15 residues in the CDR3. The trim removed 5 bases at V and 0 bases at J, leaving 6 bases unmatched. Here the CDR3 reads CASRTIAGSTDTQYF. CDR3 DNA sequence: TGCGCCAGCAGAACGATAGCGGGCAGCACAGATACGCAGTATTTT.

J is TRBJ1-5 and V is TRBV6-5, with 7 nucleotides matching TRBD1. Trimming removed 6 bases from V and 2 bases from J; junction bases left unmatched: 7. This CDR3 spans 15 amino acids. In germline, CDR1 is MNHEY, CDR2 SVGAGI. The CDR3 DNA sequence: TGTGCCAGCAGCCGCCGGACAGGCGGCAATCAGCCCCAGCATTTT. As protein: CASSRRTGGNQPQHF.

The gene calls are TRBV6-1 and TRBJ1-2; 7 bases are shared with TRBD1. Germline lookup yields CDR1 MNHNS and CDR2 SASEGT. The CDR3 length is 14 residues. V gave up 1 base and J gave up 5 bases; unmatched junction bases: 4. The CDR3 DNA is TGTGCCAGCAGTGAAGGACAGGGATGGTATGGCTACACCTTC. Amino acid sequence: CASSEGQGWYGYTF.

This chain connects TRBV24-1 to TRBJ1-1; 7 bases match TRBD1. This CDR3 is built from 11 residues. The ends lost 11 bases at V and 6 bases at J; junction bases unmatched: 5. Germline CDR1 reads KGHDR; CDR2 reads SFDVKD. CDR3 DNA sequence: TGTGCCAGCCGACAGGGAGCTGAAGCTTTCTTT. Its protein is CASRQGAEAFF.

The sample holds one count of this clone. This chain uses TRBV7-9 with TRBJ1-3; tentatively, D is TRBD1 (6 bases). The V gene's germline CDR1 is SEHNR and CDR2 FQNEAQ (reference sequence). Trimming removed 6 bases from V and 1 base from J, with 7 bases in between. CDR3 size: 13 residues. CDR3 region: CASRQGSGNTIYF. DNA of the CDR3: TGTGCCAGCAGACAGGGATCTGGAAACACCATATATTTT.

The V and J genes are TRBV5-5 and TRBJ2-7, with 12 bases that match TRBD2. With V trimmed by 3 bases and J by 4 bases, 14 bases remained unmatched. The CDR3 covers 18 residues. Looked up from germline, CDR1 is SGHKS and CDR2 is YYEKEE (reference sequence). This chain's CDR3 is CASSWGLAGTKGRYEQYF. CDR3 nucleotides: TGTGCCAGCAGCTGGGGACTAGCGGGCACAAAGGGCCGGTACGAGCAGTACTTC.

The CDR3 protein is CASSPGGQSVDEQYF. Written as DNA, the CDR3 is TGTGCCAGCTCACCAGGGGGACAGTCGGTCGACGAGCAGTACTTC. V gene TRBV18 combines with J gene TRBJ2-7, with 7 bases lining up with TRBD1. Germline assignment: CDR1 KGHSH and CDR2 LQKENI. The CDR3 has 15 amino acids. V shed 2 bases and J 5 bases; nucleotides not matched to a gene: 9. Complete variable domain (other parts from reference TRBV18 and TRBJ2-7): NAGVMQNPRHLVRRRGQEARLRCSPMKGHSHVYWYRQLPEEGLKFMVYLQKENIIDESGMPKERFSAEFPKEGPSILRIQQVVRGDSAAYFCASSPGGQSVDEQYFGPGTRLTVT.

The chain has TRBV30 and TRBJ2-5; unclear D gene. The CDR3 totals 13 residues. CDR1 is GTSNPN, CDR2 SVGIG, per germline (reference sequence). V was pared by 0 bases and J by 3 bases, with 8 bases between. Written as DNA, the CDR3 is TGTGCCTGGAGTGTGGTAGCTAAAGAGACCCAGTACTTC. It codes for CAWSVVAKETQYF. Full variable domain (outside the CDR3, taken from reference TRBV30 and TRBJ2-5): SQTIHQWPATLVQPVGSPLSLECTVEGTSNPNLYWYRQAAGRGLQLLFYSVGIGQISSEVPQNLSASRPQDRQFILSSKKLLLSDSGFYLCAWSVVAKETQYFGPGTRLLVL.

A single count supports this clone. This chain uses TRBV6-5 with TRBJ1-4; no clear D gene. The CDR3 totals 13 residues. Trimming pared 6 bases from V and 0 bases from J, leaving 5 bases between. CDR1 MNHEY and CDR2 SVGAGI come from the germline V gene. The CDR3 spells CASRFSTNEKLFF. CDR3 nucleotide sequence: TGTGCCAGCAGATTCTCAACTAATGAAAAACTGTTTTTT.

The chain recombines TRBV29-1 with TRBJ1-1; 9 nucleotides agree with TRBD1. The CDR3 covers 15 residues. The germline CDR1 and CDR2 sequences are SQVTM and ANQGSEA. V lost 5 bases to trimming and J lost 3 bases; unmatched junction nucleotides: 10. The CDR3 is CSVRYTGGADTEAFF. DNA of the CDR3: TGCAGCGTTCGATATACAGGGGGCGCAGACACTGAAGCTTTCTTT.

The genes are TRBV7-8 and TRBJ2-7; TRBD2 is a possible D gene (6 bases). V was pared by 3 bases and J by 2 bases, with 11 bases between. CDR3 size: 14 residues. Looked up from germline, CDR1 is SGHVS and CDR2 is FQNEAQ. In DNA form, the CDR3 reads TGTGCCAGCAGCTTGGGGGGAGTAGCCTACGAGCAGTACTTC. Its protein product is CASSLGGVAYEQYF.

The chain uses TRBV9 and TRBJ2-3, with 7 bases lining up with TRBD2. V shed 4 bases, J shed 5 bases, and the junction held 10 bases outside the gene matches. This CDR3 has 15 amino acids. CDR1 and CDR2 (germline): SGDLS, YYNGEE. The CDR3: CASSPLPAGEDTQYF. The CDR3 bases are TGTGCCAGCAGCCCCCTCCCTGCGGGAGAAGATACGCAGTATTTT.

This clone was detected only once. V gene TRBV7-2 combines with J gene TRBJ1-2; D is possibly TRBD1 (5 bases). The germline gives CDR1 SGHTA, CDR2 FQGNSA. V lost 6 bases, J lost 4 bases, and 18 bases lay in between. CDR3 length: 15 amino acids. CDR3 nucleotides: TGTGCCAGCAGATACCGACAGAGTATTTTCTATGGCTACACCTTC. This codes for CASRYRQSIFYGYTF.

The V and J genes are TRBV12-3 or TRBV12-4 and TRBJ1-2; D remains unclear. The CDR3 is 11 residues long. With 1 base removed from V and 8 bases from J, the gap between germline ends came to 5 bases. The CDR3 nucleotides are TGTGCCAGCAGTTTAGTCCGGGGCTACACCTTC. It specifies CASSLVRGYTF.

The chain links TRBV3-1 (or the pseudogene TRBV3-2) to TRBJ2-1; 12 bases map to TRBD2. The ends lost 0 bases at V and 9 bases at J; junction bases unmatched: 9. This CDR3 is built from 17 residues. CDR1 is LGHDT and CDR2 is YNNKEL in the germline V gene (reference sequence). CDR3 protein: CASSQDSPLAGGSEQFF. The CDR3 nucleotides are TGTGCCAGCAGCCAAGATTCTCCACTAGCGGGAGGAAGTGAGCAGTTCTTC.

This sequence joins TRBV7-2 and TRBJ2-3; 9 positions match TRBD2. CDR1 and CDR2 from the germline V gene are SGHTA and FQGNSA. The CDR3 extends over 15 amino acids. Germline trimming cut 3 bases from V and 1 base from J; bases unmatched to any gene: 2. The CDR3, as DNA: TGTGCCAGCAGCTTGGTAGCGGGAGGCACAGATACGCAGTATTTT. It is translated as CASSLVAGGTDTQYF.

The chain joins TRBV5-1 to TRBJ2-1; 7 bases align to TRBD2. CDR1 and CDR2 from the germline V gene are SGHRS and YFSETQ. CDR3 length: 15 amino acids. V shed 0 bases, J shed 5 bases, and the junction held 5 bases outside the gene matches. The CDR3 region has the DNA TGCGCCAGCAGCTTGGTGGCTAGCGGACACAATGAGCAGTTCTTC. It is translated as CASSLVASGHNEQFF.

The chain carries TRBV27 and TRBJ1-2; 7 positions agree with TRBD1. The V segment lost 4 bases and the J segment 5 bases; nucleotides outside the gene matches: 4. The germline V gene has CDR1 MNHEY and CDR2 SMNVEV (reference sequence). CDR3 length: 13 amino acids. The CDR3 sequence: CASSWDRLYGYTF. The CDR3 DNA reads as TGTGCCAGCAGTTGGGACAGATTATATGGCTACACCTTC.

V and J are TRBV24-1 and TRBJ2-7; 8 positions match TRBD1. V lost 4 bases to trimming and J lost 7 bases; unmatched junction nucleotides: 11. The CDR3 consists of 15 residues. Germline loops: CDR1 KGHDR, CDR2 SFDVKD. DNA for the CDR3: TGTGCCACCAGTGACTCGGACAGGGTGCTCGGGGAGCAGTACTTC. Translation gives CATSDSDRVLGEQYF.

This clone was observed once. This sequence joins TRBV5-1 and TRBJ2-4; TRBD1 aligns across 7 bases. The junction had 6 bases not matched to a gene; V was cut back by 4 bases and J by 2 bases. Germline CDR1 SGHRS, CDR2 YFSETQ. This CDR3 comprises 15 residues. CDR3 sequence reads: CASSPVQGTKNIQYF. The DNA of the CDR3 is TGCGCCAGCAGCCCTGTACAGGGGACCAAAAACATTCAGTACTTC.

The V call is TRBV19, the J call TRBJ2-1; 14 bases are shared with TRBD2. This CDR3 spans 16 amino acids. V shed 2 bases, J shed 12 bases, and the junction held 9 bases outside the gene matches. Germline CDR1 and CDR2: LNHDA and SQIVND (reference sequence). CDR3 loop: CASSIPRGTSGSAQFF. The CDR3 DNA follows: TGTGCCAGTAGTATACCCCGGGGGACTAGCGGGAGTGCGCAGTTCTTC.

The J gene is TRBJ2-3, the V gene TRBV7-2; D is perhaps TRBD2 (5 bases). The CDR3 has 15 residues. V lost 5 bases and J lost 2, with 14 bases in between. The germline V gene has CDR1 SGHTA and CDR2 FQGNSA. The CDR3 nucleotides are TGTGCCAGCAGCCCGATGAGCGGAGCCACAGATACGCAGTATTTT. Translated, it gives CASSPMSGATDTQYF.